This T cell receptor (beta chain) was sequenced for a study of early T cells in non-severe SARS-CoV-2 infection. The wider study: The chains were unpaired, and the sequenced material was bulk RNA from unsorted whole blood.

Individual cDNA molecules received unique molecular identifiers during library preparation. MiXCR, applied by TCRdb to the 5' RACE reads, yields one record per CDR3 protein. Here the sample spans 95,000 to 110,000 distinct CDR3 sequences, around 10% being singletons. Trimming took off 5 bases at V and 5 bases at J, with 8 bases between the two ends. The CDR3 has 12 amino acids. CDR1 MDHEN and CDR2 SYDVKM come from the germline V gene. This clonotype was seen repeatedly, ten times or more. Antigen unknown. Study conclusions and caveats: VDJdb-based annotation leaned toward anti-spike CD8 responses and missed private and CD4 specificities.

This rearrangement joins TRBV28 to TRBJ2-3; D possibly corresponds to TRBD2 (6 bases). The source of this sequence is an adult who was a healthcare worker with PCR-confirmed SARS-CoV-2 infection or an uninfected control (not recorded which). Input material: whole blood. The CDR3 sequence is CASSQTRDTQYF. CDR3 sequence (DNA): TGTGCCAGCAGTCAGACTAGAGATACGCAGTATTTT.